Many counts were recorded for the clone carrying this TCR beta chain. Sequencing used immunoSEQ multiplex PCR; TCRdb keeps in-frame clones, though not all of them. The sample has around 12,000 clones, none seen only once. The sample originates from a study of T cells after posttransplantation cyclophosphamide. Busulfan-fludarabine conditioning, marrow transplant, and cyclophosphamide on days +3 and +4 were administered. The CDR3 is 14 amino acids. The germline V gene has CDR1 LNHDA and CDR2 SQIVND (reference sequence). The germline V and J ends were trimmed by 0 bases and 11 bases, with 16 bases remaining between them.

The gene calls are TRBV19 and TRBJ1-2; D gene uncertain. This TCR came from a female patient in her forties or fifties who received an allogeneic stem cell transplant from an unrelated donor, was CMV-positive, and had acute GVHD only. Some of the T cells may derive from the graft donor. This specimen was PBMCs, taken after allogeneic stem cell transplant with posttransplant cyclophosphamide. CDR3 coding DNA: TGTGCCAGTAGTATAGAGCCTTCTGGCGGGGTGTACACCTTC. Its translation is CASSIEPSGGVYTF.